One sample yielded the 9 T cell receptor beta chains listed below, sequenced in a study of T cell responses to AZD1222 COVID-19 vaccine. TCRdb's copy holds only in-frame clones and misses some; the assay was immunoSEQ multiplex PCR. The table records approximately 89,000 clones, nearly 90% of them present only once. The specimen comprised peripheral blood, sampled on day 0 of AZD1222 vaccination. These receptor sequences come from an adult in good health.

The chain is built from TRBV7-3 and TRBJ2-5; D is perhaps TRBD1 or TRBD2 (6 bases each). CDR1 SGHTA and CDR2 FQGTGA come from the germline V gene. The CDR3 length is 13 residues. Trimming removed 3 bases from V and 4 bases from J, with 9 bases in between. The chain's CDR3 is CASSFGGGETQYF. DNA for the CDR3: TGTGCCAGCAGCTTCGGAGGGGGAGAGACCCAGTACTTC.

The chain has TRBV10-3 and TRBJ1-1; 7 bases fit TRBD1. There are 15 residues in the CDR3. The V and J ends lost 4 bases and 1 base, in that order; junction bases with no gene match: 6. In germline, CDR1 is ENHRY, CDR2 SYGVKD. The CDR3 loop reads CAISVYQGGNTEAFF. The CDR3 bases are TGTGCCATCAGTGTCTACCAGGGGGGGAACACTGAAGCTTTCTTT.

The rearrangement uses TRBV6-4 and TRBJ2-3; 7 bases agree with TRBD1. Trimming removed 5 bases from V and 6 bases from J; junction bases left unmatched: 5. This CDR3 is 13 amino acids long. Germline V lookup: CDR1 MRHNA, CDR2 SNTAGT. CDR3 in DNA: TGTGCCAGCAGTCCGGGACAGATTGATACGCAGTATTTT. This codes for CASSPGQIDTQYF.

V gene TRBV3-1 (or the pseudogene TRBV3-2) combines with J gene TRBJ1-5; D uncertain. Germline V gene lookup returns CDR1 LGHDT and CDR2 YNNKEL (reference sequence). The CDR3 covers 14 residues. V was trimmed by 1 base and J by 5 bases, leaving 9 bases between them. In nucleotides, the CDR3 is TGTGCCAGCAGCCAAGGGAGCGGCGATCAGCCCCAGCATTTT. Its translation: CASSQGSGDQPQHF.

CDR3 amino acids: CSASQGMNTEAFF. CDR3 nucleotide sequence: TGCAGTGCTAGTCAGGGGATGAACACTGAAGCTTTCTTT. V usage is TRBV20-1 and J usage is TRBJ1-1, with D perhaps matching TRBD1 (6 bases). The CDR3 spans 13 residues. CDR1 and CDR2 from the germline V gene are DFQATT and SNEGSKA (reference sequence). V gave up 3 bases and J gave up 0 bases, with 8 bases separating them.

The rearrangement links TRBV6-5 to TRBJ1-1; D is possibly TRBD1 (5 bases). The CDR3 length is 14 residues. Germline V gene lookup returns CDR1 MNHEY and CDR2 SVGAGI. Trimming stripped 6 bases from V and 7 bases from J, with 18 bases between. CDR3 sequence: CASSAVQGGGEAFF. The CDR3 nucleotides are TGTGCCAGCAGCGCGGTCCAGGGCGGCGGTGAAGCTTTCTTT.

This clone turned up a few times. This chain joins TRBV12-3 or TRBV12-4 and TRBJ2-7, with a tentative D call TRBD1 (6 bases). V was cut by 6 bases and J by 5 bases, with 14 bases left in between. The CDR3 has 13 residues. The CDR3 DNA reads as TGTGCCAGCAGGAAATCAGGGGTCGACGAGCAGTACTTC. Translation gives CASRKSGVDEQYF.

The chain employs TRBV21-1 and TRBJ1-5; TRBD1, the table's D call, was not compared with the DNA. TRBV21-1 is shown as a pseudogene. There are 15 residues in the CDR3. CDR3 bases: TGTGCCAGCAGCCTCCGGGACAGGGGGCCTCAGCCCCAGCATTTT. This translates into CASSLRDRGPQPQHF.

As DNA, the CDR3 is TGTGCCAGTTTCCGACAGGGGGCGAACACCGGGGAGCTGTTTTTT. As protein: CASFRQGANTGELFF. This sequence joins TRBV19 and TRBJ2-2, with 9 bases lining up with TRBD1. Losses at the gene ends were 8 bases for V and 0 bases for J; bases not matched to a gene: 4. CDR3 length equals 15 residues. Per the germline V gene, CDR1 is LNHDA and CDR2 is SQIVND (reference sequence).